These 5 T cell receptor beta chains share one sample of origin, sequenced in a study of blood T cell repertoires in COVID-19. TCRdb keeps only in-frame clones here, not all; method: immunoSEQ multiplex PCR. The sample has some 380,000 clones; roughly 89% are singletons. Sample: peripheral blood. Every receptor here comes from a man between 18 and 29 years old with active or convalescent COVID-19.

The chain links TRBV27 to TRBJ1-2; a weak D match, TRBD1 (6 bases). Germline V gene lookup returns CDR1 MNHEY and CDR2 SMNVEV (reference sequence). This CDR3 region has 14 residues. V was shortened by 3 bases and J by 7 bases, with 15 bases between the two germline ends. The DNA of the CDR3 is TGTGCCAGCAGTTTGGGTCCTACAGGGACTGGCTACACCTTC. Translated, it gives CASSLGPTGTGYTF.

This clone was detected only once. CDR3 nucleotide sequence: TGTGCCAGCAGCTTAGGACTAGCGGGAGTTGTAGATACGCAGTATTTT. As protein: CASSLGLAGVVDTQYF. This chain connects TRBV7-2 to TRBJ2-3, with 12 bases matching TRBD2. V lost 1 base, J lost 5 bases, and 4 bases stayed unmatched. CDR1 and CDR2 (germline): SGHTA, FQGNSA. This CDR3 contains 16 residues.

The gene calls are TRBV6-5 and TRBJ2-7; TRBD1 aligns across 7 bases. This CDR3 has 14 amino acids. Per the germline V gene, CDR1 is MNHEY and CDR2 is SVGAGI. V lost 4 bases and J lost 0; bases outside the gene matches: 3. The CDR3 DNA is TGTGCCAGCAGTTGGACAGGTGACTCCTACGAGCAGTACTTC. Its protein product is CASSWTGDSYEQYF.

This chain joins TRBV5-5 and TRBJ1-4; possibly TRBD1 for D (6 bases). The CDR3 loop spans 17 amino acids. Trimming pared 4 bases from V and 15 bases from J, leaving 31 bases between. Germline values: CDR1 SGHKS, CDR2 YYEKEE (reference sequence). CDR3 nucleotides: TGTGCCAGCAGCAGCTCACAACAAAGGCGGGGGCCCAATAAGGTGTTTTTT. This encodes CASSSSQQRRGPNKVFF.

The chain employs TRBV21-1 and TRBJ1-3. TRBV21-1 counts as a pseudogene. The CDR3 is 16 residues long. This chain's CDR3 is CASSKDGVPSGNTIYF. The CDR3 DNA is TGTGCCAGCAGCAAAGACGGGGTCCCCTCTGGAAACACCATATATTTT.